These 5 T cell receptor beta chains came from one sample sequenced in a study of control samples from healthy donors and cancer patients. Repertoires were generated with immunoSEQ multiplex PCR, while TCRdb's copy carries only in-frame clones and drops some. Of about 81,000 clones in the sample, 90% to 95% were seen once. Sequencing was performed on blood. These receptors were collected from a woman younger than 35 in good health.

The chain uses TRBV28 and TRBJ1-2; no reliable D call. CDR3 length: 15 residues. V lost 3 bases and J lost 4, with 15 bases in between. Germline V gene data show CDR1 as MDHEN and CDR2 as SYDVKM. CDR3 DNA sequence: TGTGCCAGCAGTTTGACCCTGATCCGACCCTATGGCTACACCTTC. Amino acids: CASSLTLIRPYGYTF.

This chain connects TRBV5-1 to TRBJ2-4, with D possibly being TRBD2 (5 bases). Deletions cut 8 bases from V and 0 bases from J, with 12 bases between. Germline V lookup: CDR1 SGHRS, CDR2 YFSETQ. The CDR3 covers 14 residues. CDR3 nucleotide sequence: TGCGCCAGTAGTCACGGACTAGCCAAAAACATTCAGTACTTC. It is translated as CASSHGLAKNIQYF. Together with reference TRBV5-1 and TRBJ2-4, the CDR3 gives the full variable domain: KAGVTQTPRYLIKTRGQQVTLSCSPISGHRSVSWYQQTPGQGLQFLFEYFSETQRNKGNFPGRFSGRQFSNSRSEMNVSTLELGDSALYLCASSHGLAKNIQYFGAGTRLSVL.

CDR3 protein: CSVRVQGADETQYF. In nucleotides, the CDR3 is TGCAGCGTCAGGGTACAGGGGGCGGATGAGACCCAGTACTTC. The chain couples TRBV29-1 to TRBJ2-5, with 9 nucleotides matching TRBD1. This CDR3 is 14 amino acids long. The J segment lost 5 bases and the V segment lost 6 bases, leaving 10 bases of the junction unmatched. Germline V lookup: CDR1 SQVTM, CDR2 ANQGSEA.

The J gene is TRBJ2-1, the V gene TRBV29-1, with 8 bases lining up with TRBD2. The CDR3 consists of 15 residues. Germline CDR1 and CDR2: SQVTM and ANQGSEA. V shed 3 bases, J shed 3 bases, and the junction held 7 bases outside the gene matches. In DNA, the CDR3 is TGCAGCGTTGAGGGTACTGCGGGGGGCTACAATGAGCAGTTCTTC. The encoded protein is CSVEGTAGGYNEQFF.

This rearrangement joins TRBV15 to TRBJ1-6; D is possibly TRBD1 (5 bases). V was clipped by 4 bases and J by 7 bases, with 20 bases between them. Germline V lookup: CDR1 LNHNV, CDR2 YYDKDF (reference sequence). There are 17 residues in the CDR3. In nucleotides, the CDR3 is TGTGCCACCAGCATGGTAGCGGGGACCTCCGGCAATTCACCCCTCCACTTT. This gives the protein CATSMVAGTSGNSPLHF.